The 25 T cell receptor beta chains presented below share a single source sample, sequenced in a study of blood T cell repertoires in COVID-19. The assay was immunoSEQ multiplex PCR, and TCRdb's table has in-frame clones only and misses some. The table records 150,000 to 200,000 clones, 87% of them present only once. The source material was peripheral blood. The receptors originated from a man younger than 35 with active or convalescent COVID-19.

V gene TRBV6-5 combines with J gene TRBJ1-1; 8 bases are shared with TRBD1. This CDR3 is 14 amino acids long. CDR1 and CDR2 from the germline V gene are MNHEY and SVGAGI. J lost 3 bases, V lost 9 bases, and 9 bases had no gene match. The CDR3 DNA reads TGTGCCAGTGGGCCGAACAGGGGGTACACTGAAGCTTTCTTT. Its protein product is CASGPNRGYTEAFF.

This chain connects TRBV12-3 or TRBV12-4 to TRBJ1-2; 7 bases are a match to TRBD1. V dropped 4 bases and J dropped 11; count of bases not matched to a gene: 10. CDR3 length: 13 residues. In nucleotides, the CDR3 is TGTGCCAGCAGTTCGGGACAGTTTTCGGAGTACACCTTC. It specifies CASSSGQFSEYTF.

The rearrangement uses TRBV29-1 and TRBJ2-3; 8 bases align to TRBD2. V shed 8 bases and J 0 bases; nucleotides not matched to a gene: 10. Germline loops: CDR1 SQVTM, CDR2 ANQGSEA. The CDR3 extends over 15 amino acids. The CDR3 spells CSLSETSVSTDTQYF. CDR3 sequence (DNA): TGCAGCCTTTCGGAGACTAGCGTTAGCACAGATACGCAGTATTTT.

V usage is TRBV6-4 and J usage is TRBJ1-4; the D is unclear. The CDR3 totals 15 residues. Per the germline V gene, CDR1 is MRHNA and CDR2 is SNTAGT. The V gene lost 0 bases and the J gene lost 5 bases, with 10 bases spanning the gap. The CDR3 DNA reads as TGTGCCAGCAGTGACTCCGCAGGTTCAAATGAAAAACTGTTTTTT. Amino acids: CASSDSAGSNEKLFF.

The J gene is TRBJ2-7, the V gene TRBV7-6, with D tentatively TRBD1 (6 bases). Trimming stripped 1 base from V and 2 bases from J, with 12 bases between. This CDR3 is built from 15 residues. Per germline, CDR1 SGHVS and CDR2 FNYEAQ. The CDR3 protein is CASSLGQGFTYEQYF. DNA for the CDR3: TGTGCCAGCAGCTTAGGGCAGGGGTTCACCTACGAGCAGTACTTC.

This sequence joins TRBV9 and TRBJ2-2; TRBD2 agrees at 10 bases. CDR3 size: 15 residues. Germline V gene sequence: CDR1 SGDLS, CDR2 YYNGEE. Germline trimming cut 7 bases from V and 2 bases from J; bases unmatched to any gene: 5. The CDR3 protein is CASRSGGANTGELFF. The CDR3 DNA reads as TGTGCCAGCCGAAGCGGGGGGGCAAACACCGGGGAGCTGTTTTTT.

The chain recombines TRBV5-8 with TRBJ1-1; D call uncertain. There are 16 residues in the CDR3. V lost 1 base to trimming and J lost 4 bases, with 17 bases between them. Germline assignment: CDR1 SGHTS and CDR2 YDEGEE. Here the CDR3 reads CASSLSGRHIGTEAFF. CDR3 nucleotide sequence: TGTGCCAGCAGCTTGTCCGGGAGGCATATAGGCACTGAAGCTTTCTTT.

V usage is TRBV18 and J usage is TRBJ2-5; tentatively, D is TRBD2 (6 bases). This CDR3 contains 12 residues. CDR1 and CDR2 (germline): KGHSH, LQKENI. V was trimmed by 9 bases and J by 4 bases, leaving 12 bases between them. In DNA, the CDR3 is TGTGCCAGTGCGACTAGTTCAGAGACCCAGTACTTC. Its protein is CASATSSETQYF.

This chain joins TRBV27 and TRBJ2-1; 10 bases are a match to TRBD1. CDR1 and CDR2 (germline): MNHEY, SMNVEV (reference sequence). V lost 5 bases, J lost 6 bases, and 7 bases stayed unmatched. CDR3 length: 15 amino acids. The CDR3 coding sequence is TGTGCCAGCAGTATTTCCGGGACAGGGGTCAATGAGCAGTTCTTC. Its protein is CASSISGTGVNEQFF.

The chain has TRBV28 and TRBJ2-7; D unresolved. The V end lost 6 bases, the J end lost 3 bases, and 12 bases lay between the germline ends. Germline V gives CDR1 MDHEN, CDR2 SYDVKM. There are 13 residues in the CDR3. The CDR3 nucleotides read TGTGCCAGCAGCCATCCACACATCTACGAGCAGTACGTC. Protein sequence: CASSHPHIYEQYV.

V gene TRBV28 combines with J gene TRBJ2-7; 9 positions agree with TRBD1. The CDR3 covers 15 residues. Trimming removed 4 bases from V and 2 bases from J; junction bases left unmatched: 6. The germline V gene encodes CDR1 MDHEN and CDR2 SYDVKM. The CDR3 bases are TGTGCCAGCAGTTCTCCGGGACAGGGACCCTACGAGCAGTACGTC. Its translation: CASSSPGQGPYEQYV.

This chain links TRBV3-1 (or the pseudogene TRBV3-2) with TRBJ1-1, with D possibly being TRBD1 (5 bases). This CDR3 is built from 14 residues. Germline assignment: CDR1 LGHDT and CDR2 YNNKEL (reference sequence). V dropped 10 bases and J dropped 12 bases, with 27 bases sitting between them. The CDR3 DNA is TGTGCCATTTCAGATAGGGCGGCGGAGGGGTCGACTTTCTTT. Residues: CAISDRAAEGSTFF.

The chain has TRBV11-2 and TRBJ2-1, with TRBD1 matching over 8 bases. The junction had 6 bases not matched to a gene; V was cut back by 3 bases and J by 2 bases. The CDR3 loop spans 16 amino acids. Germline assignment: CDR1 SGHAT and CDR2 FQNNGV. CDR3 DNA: TGTGCCAGCAGCTTCGGACAGGGAGGTACCTACAATGAGCAGTTCTTC. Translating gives CASSFGQGGTYNEQFF.

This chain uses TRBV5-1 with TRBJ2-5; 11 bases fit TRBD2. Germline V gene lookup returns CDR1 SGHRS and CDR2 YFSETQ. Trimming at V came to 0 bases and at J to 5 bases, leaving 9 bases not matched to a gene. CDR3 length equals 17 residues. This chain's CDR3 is CASSLAGLAGRVETQYF. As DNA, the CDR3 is TGCGCCAGCAGCTTGGCCGGACTAGCGGGTCGAGTGGAGACCCAGTACTTC.

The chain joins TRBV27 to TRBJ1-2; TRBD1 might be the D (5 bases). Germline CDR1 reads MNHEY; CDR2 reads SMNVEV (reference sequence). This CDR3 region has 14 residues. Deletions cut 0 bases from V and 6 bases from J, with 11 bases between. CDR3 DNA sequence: TGTGCCAGCAGTTTATCTGGGGGGTATGATGGCTACACCTTC. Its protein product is CASSLSGGYDGYTF.

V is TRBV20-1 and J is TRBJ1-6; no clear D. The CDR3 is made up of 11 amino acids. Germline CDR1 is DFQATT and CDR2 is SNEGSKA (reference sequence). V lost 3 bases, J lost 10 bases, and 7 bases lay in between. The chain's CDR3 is CSASDGSPLHF. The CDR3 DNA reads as TGCAGTGCTAGCGACGGGTCACCCCTCCACTTT.

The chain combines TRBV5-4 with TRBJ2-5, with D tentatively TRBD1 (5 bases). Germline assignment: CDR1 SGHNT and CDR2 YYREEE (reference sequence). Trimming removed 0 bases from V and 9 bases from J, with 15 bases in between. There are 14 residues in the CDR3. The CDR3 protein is CASSLGQGVDPQYF. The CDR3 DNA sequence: TGTGCCAGCAGCTTGGGGCAGGGTGTTGATCCCCAGTACTTC. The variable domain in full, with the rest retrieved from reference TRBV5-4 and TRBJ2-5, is ETGVTQSPTHLIKTRGQQVTLRCSSQSGHNTVSWYQQALGQGPQFIFQYYREEENGRGNFPPRFSGLQFPNYSSELNVNALELDDSALYLCASSLGQGVDPQYFGPGTRLLVL.

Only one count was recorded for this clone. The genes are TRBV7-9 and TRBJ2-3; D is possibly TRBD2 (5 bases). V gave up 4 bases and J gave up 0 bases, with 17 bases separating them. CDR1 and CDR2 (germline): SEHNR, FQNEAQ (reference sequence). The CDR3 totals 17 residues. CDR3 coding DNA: TGTGCCAGCAGCTGGGAGCGAAAGGGAACTAGCACAGATACGCAGTATTTT. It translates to CASSWERKGTSTDTQYF.

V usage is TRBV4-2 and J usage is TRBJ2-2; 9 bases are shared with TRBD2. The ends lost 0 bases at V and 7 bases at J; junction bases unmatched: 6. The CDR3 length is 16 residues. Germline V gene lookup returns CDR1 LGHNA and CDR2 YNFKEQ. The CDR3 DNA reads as TGTGCCAGCAGCCAAGATACTAGCGGGTTTAACGGGGAGCTGTTTTTT. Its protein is CASSQDTSGFNGELFF.

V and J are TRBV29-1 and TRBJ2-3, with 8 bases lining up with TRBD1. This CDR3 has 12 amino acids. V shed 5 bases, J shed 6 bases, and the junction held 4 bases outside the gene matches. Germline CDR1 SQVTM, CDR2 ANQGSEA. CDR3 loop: CSVQQGGDTQYF. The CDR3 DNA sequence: TGCAGCGTTCAACAGGGGGGCGATACGCAGTATTTT.

Here the CDR3 DNA reads TGTGCCAGCAGCTACCCTGAGGTCACAGATACGCAGTATTTT. Translating gives CASSYPEVTDTQYF. The V gene is TRBV7-2, the J gene TRBJ2-3; the D is unclear. V lost 4 bases and J lost 2, with 10 bases in between. Germline V gene sequence: CDR1 SGHTA, CDR2 FQGNSA. The CDR3 loop spans 14 amino acids.

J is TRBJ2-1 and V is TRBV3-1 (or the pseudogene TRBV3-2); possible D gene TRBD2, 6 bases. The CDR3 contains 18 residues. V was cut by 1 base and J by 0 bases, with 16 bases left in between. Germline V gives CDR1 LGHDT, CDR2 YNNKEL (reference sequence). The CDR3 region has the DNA TGTGCCAGCAGCCAAGGGAAGGGAGGTACGAGCTCCTACAATGAGCAGTTCTTC. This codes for CASSQGKGGTSSYNEQFF.

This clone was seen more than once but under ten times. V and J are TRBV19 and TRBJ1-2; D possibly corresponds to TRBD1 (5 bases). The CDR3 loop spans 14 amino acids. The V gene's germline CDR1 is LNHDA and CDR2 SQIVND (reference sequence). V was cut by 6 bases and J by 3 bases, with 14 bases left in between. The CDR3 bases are TGTGCCAGTAGGCGGCAGGGCCTCGACTATGGCTACACCTTC. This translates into CASRRQGLDYGYTF.

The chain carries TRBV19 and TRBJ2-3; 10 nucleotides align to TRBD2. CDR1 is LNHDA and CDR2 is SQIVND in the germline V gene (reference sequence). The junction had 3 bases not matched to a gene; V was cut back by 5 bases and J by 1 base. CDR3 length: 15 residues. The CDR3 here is CASSWTSGRTDTQYF. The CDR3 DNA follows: TGTGCCAGTAGTTGGACTAGCGGTCGCACAGATACGCAGTATTTT.

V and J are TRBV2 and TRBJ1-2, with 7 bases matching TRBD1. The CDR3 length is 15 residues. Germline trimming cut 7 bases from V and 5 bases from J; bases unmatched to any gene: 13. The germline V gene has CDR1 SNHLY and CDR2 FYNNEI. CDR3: CASNPTGAIVYGYTF. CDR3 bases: TGTGCCAGCAACCCAACAGGGGCGATCGTTTATGGCTACACCTTC.